Following are 8 T cell receptor beta chains from one sample sequenced in a study of cytomegalovirus exposure and HLA in healthy donors. Vbeta (60) and Jbeta (13) primers were used in the PCR. TCRdb's copy holds only in-frame clones and misses some; the assay was immunoSEQ multiplex PCR. This sample has about 120,000 clones, with over 65% found just once. Sequencing input: PBMCs. These receptor sequences come from a man aged 18 to 30 in good health and CMV-seropositive.

The chain has TRBV19 and TRBJ2-1, with 7 bases matching TRBD1. This CDR3 is built from 14 residues. Trimming took 5 bases from V and 7 from J; bases not matched to a gene: 8. CDR1 is LNHDA and CDR2 is SQIVND in the germline V gene (reference sequence). CDR3 sequence: CASSDRQGGNEQFF. The CDR3 DNA follows: TGTGCCAGTAGTGATAGACAGGGTGGGAATGAGCAGTTCTTC.

This clone was detected only a few times. V usage is TRBV6-1 and J usage is TRBJ2-7, with TRBD1 matching 7 bases. CDR1 and CDR2 (germline): MNHNS, SASEGT. The CDR3 has 14 amino acids. V lost 6 bases to trimming and J lost 2 bases; unmatched junction nucleotides: 7. The CDR3 sequence: CASSPTGTTYEQYF. In DNA form, the CDR3 reads TGTGCCAGCAGCCCGACAGGGACCACCTACGAGCAGTACTTC.

The chain links TRBV19 to TRBJ1-5, with D tentatively TRBD1 (5 bases). Germline CDR1 is LNHDA and CDR2 is SQIVND (reference sequence). The CDR3 has 15 residues. Trimming stripped 2 bases from V and 4 bases from J, with 12 bases between. For the CDR3, the DNA is TGTGCCAGTAGTATAAAGGACACTACAAATCAGCCCCAGCATTTT. Its translation is CASSIKDTTNQPQHF.

The chain recombines TRBV10-3 with TRBJ2-5, with 8 bases matching TRBD2. The CDR3 has 15 residues. V shed 3 bases, J shed 5 bases, and the junction held 8 bases outside the gene matches. In germline, CDR1 is ENHRY, CDR2 SYGVKD. CDR3 in amino acids: CAISDSRGGRETQYF. The CDR3, as DNA: TGTGCCATCAGTGATAGCCGGGGGGGCCGGGAGACCCAGTACTTC.

This chain links TRBV9 with TRBJ2-7; TRBD2 is a possible D gene (6 bases). The germline gives CDR1 SGDLS, CDR2 YYNGEE. The V end lost 4 bases, the J end lost 7 bases, and 15 bases lay between the germline ends. This CDR3 region has 13 residues. CDR3 residues: CASSPPGAGEQYF. The CDR3 nucleotides are TGTGCCAGCAGCCCCCCCGGGGCGGGGGAGCAGTACTTC.

This clone was recorded a few times. J is TRBJ1-1 and V is TRBV14; D is ambiguous. Germline V gene sequence: CDR1 SGHDN, CDR2 FVKESK. V lost 2 bases and J 0 bases, leaving 7 bases between the germline ends. The CDR3 is made up of 14 amino acids. The CDR3 protein is CASSQIALNTEAFF. The CDR3 DNA sequence: TGTGCCAGCAGCCAAATCGCGCTGAACACTGAAGCTTTCTTT.

The J gene is TRBJ1-1, the V gene TRBV30; no clear D gene. CDR1 and CDR2 (germline): GTSNPN, SVGIG (reference sequence). The CDR3 contains 12 residues. V was clipped by 8 bases and J by 0 bases, with 10 bases between them. The CDR3 region is CAVQILNTEAFF. As DNA, the CDR3 is TGTGCCGTCCAAATCCTGAACACTGAAGCTTTCTTT.

The chain carries TRBV2 and TRBJ2-1; 11 positions agree with TRBD2. Per the germline V gene, CDR1 is SNHLY and CDR2 is FYNNEI. The J segment lost 4 bases and the V segment lost 4 bases, leaving 6 bases of the junction unmatched. The CDR3 sequence is 16 residues long. For the CDR3, the DNA is TGTGCCAGCAGTGTAGTGACTAGCGGGGCGTACAATGAGCAGTTCTTC. This translates into CASSVVTSGAYNEQFF. The complete variable domain, with remaining parts taken from reference TRBV2 and TRBJ2-1, reads EPEVTQTPSHQVTQMGQEVILRCVPISNHLYFYWYRQILGQKVEFLVSFYNNEISEKSEIFDDQFSVERPDGSNFTLKIRSTKLEDSAMYFCASSVVTSGAYNEQFFGPGTRLTVL.